These 18 T cell receptor beta chains share one sample of origin, sequenced in a study of identifying expanded T cells in peripheral blood. Clones were read by immunoSEQ multiplex PCR, and TCRdb kept only the in-frame ones, dropping some. The sample includes about 82,000 clones, roughly 90% seen only once; the top ten take roughly 7.3%. The sample was blood. The receptors shown here come from a person aged 18 to 70 in good health.

The chain combines TRBV7-9 with TRBJ2-3, with TRBD2 matching over 12 bases. The CDR3 is 15 amino acids. The ends lost 4 bases at V and 10 bases at J; junction bases unmatched: 9. The germline CDR1 and CDR2 sequences are SEHNR and FQNEAQ (reference sequence). The DNA of the CDR3 is TGTGCCAGCAGCTCACAACGGCTAGCGGGGGGGGCGCAGTATTTT. Its translation is CASSSQRLAGGAQYF.

This sequence joins TRBV7-9 and TRBJ2-3; D ambiguous. The CDR3 covers 12 residues. Germline V lookup: CDR1 SEHNR, CDR2 FQNEAQ (reference sequence). V lost 5 bases and J lost 10, with 13 bases in between. The CDR3 loop reads CASSIFLGAQYF. The CDR3 DNA follows: TGTGCCAGCAGCATATTCCTTGGGGCGCAGTATTTT.

The V gene is TRBV7-8, the J gene TRBJ1-1, with D possibly matching TRBD1 (5 bases). V lost 5 bases, J lost 2 bases, and 9 bases lay in between. Germline assignment: CDR1 SGHVS and CDR2 FQNEAQ. The CDR3 runs to 13 residues. CDR3 nucleotide sequence: TGTGCCAGCAGCCCCAGGGAAAACACTGAAGCTTTCTTT. The encoded protein is CASSPRENTEAFF.

This chain connects TRBV7-8 to TRBJ2-2; D gene ambiguous. Germline V gene lookup returns CDR1 SGHVS and CDR2 FQNEAQ. V lost 5 bases to trimming and J lost 6 bases, with 7 bases between them. The CDR3 is 12 amino acids. CDR3 loop: CASSPTPGELFF. DNA for the CDR3: TGTGCCAGCAGCCCCACCCCCGGGGAGCTGTTTTTT.

V gene TRBV19 combines with J gene TRBJ1-1; D may be TRBD1 (6 bases). Trimming stripped 6 bases from V and 7 bases from J, with 15 bases between. Germline assignment: CDR1 LNHDA and CDR2 SQIVND (reference sequence). The CDR3 has 13 residues. The CDR3 region has the DNA TGTGCCAGTAGGGCCGGGACAAGGGTTGAAGCTTTCTTT. It specifies CASRAGTRVEAFF.

The chain uses TRBV11-3 and TRBJ2-6, with 7 bases lining up with TRBD2. Germline lookup yields CDR1 SGHNT and CDR2 YENEEA. The V gene end was trimmed by 5 bases and the J gene end by 2 bases; junction bases not matched to a gene: 6. The CDR3 has 16 amino acids. CDR3 nucleotide sequence: TGTGCCAGCAGCCCAAGAGGGAGGGCTGGGGCCAACGTCCTGACTTTC. Translation gives CASSPRGRAGANVLTF.

This chain joins TRBV19 and TRBJ2-7, with a weak D call TRBD2 (5 bases). V shed 1 base and J shed 6 bases, with 10 bases lying between them. Germline loops: CDR1 LNHDA, CDR2 SQIVND (reference sequence). CDR3 length: 13 residues. CDR3: CASSIGLALEQYF. CDR3 bases: TGTGCCAGTAGTATAGGCCTAGCCCTCGAGCAGTACTTC.

V and J are TRBV27 and TRBJ1-1, with D possibly TRBD1 on 5 matching bases. Germline CDR1 is MNHEY and CDR2 is SMNVEV (reference sequence). V was cut by 7 bases and J by 1 base, with 10 bases left in between. The CDR3 totals 13 residues. DNA for the CDR3: TGTGCCAGCAAGGGACGTTCGAACACTGAAGCTTTCTTT. This encodes CASKGRSNTEAFF.

The chain carries TRBV5-1 and TRBJ1-1; D is unresolved. There are 14 residues in the CDR3. The V end was cut by 1 base, the J end by 0 bases, with 7 bases between. CDR1 and CDR2 (germline): SGHRS, YFSETQ. The CDR3 loop is CASSLIAMNTEAFF. The DNA of the CDR3 is TGCGCCAGCAGCTTGATTGCTATGAACACTGAAGCTTTCTTT.

The chain employs TRBV30 and TRBJ1-3; maybe TRBD1 (5 bases). The CDR3 consists of 12 residues. The germline gives CDR1 GTSNPN, CDR2 SVGIG (reference sequence). V was clipped by 6 bases and J by 8 bases, with 14 bases between them. This CDR3 reads CACGLRGDTIYF. The CDR3 coding sequence is TGTGCCTGTGGCCTCCGGGGGGACACCATATATTTT. Full variable domain (outside the CDR3, taken from reference TRBV30 and TRBJ1-3): SQTIHQWPATLVQPVGSPLSLECTVEGTSNPNLYWYRQAAGRGLQLLFYSVGIGQISSEVPQNLSASRPQDRQFILSSKKLLLSDSGFYLCACGLRGDTIYFGEGSWLTVV.

The genes are TRBV7-6 and TRBJ1-2, with D uncertain. V was cut by 6 bases and J by 3 bases, with 8 bases left in between. CDR1 SGHVS and CDR2 FNYEAQ come from the germline V gene. CDR3 length: 12 amino acids. CDR3 in DNA: TGTGCCAGCAGTAGTGGCGACTATGGCTACACCTTC. It translates to CASSSGDYGYTF.

The count of this clone is one. The rearrangement uses TRBV18 and TRBJ1-5, with D maybe TRBD1 (6 bases). This CDR3 has 14 amino acids. Trimming removed 3 bases at V and 7 bases at J, with 13 bases between. Per germline, CDR1 KGHSH and CDR2 LQKENI. The CDR3 loop reads CASSPGGAVQPQHF. The CDR3 DNA sequence: TGTGCCAGCTCACCGGGGGGGGCAGTCCAGCCCCAGCATTTT.

The chain is built from TRBV4-2 and TRBJ2-1; D call uncertain. The V gene lost 4 bases and the J gene lost 3 bases, with 10 bases spanning the gap. Germline-derived CDR1 and CDR2 are LGHNA and YNFKEQ. The CDR3 sequence is 14 residues long. As DNA, the CDR3 is TGTGCCAGCAGCCCTAACCTAGGCTACAATGAGCAGTTCTTC. This encodes CASSPNLGYNEQFF.

This chain joins TRBV18 and TRBJ1-1, with unresolved D. The CDR3 is 13 residues long. Per germline, CDR1 KGHSH and CDR2 LQKENI. V lost 4 bases and J lost 6, with 12 bases in between. The DNA for the CDR3 is TGTGCCAGCTCACTCCTCCCCCAGTCTGAAGCTTTCTTT. Its protein product is CASSLLPQSEAFF.

The V call is TRBV19, the J call TRBJ1-2; tentative D call: TRBD1 (6 bases). The V and J ends lost 9 bases and 8 bases respectively, with 19 bases between them. This CDR3 has 13 amino acids. CDR1 and CDR2 from the germline V gene are LNHDA and SQIVND (reference sequence). The CDR3 here is CASTDSKTRGYTF. CDR3 nucleotides: TGTGCCAGCACGGACAGTAAAACGCGGGGCTACACCTTC. The full variable domain, rest sourced from reference TRBV19 and TRBJ1-2, is DGGITQSPKYLFRKEGQNVTLSCEQNLNHDAMYWYRQDPGQGLRLIYYSQIVNDFQKGDIAEGYSVSREKKESFPLTVTSAQKNPTAFYLCASTDSKTRGYTFGSGTRLTVV.

The chain combines TRBV6-5 with TRBJ2-5; maybe TRBD2 (5 bases). Germline CDR1 is MNHEY and CDR2 is SVGAGI. This CDR3 is built from 14 residues. Trimming shortened V by 2 bases and J by 3 bases, and 10 bases separated the two germline ends. CDR3 sequence (DNA): TGTGCCAGCAGTTACGGTAGCGCAGAAGAGACCCAGTACTTC. Translating it yields CASSYGSAEETQYF.

This chain connects TRBV5-1 to TRBJ2-1; 13 nucleotides match TRBD2. The CDR3 extends over 16 amino acids. Trimming at V came to 10 bases and at J to 5 bases, leaving 12 bases not matched to a gene. Germline V lookup: CDR1 SGHRS, CDR2 YFSETQ. DNA of the CDR3: TGCGCCTGCGGGACTAGCGGGGTGGGACTCGACAATGAGCAGTTCTTC. Residues: CACGTSGVGLDNEQFF.

The rearrangement joins TRBV18 to TRBJ2-1, with 7 bases identical to TRBD2. Per the germline V gene, CDR1 is KGHSH and CDR2 is LQKENI. V lost 2 bases, J lost 3 bases, and 4 bases stayed unmatched. There are 15 residues in the CDR3. The CDR3 DNA follows: TGTGCCAGCTCACCAGCTAGCGGCAACTACAATGAGCAGTTCTTC. It translates to CASSPASGNYNEQFF. Based on the CDR3 plus reference TRBV18 and TRBJ2-1, the full variable domain is NAGVMQNPRHLVRRRGQEARLRCSPMKGHSHVYWYRQLPEEGLKFMVYLQKENIIDESGMPKERFSAEFPKEGPSILRIQQVVRGDSAAYFCASSPASGNYNEQFFGPGTRLTVL.